This T cell receptor beta chain appears in the sequencing data of a study of shared clonotypes between healthy human individuals. General study results and limits: Large depth notwithstanding, sorted-subset sequencing proved incomplete by rarefaction.

The repertoire was sequenced with immunoSEQ multiplex PCR; TCRdb's copy has only in-frame clones and lacks some. Of some 2,100,000 clones listed, approximately 96% are singletons. Germline lookup yields CDR1 GTSNPN and CDR2 SVGIG (reference sequence). This CDR3 is built from 14 residues. V was pared by 2 bases and J by 3 bases, with 4 bases of the junction left unmatched. Concerning this clone itself: Its specificity is unknown.

The chain couples TRBV30 to TRBJ2-1; TRBD2 aligns across 7 bases. Material for sequencing was naive CD4+ T cells sorted from blood. The subset here: CD45RA+ positively selected. The receptor was isolated from a man aged 18-30 years in good health. DNA of the CDR3: TGTGCCTGGAGTCGGACTAGTCACTACAATGAGCAGTTCTTC. Translation: CAWSRTSHYNEQFF.